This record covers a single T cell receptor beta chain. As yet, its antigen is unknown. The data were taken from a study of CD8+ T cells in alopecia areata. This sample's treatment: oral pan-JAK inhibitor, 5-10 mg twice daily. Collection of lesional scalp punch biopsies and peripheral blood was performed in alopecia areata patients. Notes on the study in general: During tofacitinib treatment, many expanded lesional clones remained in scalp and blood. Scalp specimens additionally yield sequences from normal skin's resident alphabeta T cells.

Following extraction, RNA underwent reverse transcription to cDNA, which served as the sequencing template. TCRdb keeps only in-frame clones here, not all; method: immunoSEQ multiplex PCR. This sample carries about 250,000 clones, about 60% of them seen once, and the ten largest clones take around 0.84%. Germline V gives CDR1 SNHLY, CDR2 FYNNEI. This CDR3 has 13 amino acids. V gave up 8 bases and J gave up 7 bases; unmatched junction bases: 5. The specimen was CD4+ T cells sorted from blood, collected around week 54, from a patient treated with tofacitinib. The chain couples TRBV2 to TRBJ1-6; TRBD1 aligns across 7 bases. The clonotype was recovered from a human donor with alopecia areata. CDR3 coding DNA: TGTGCCAGCGCCGGACAGGCCAATTCACCCCTCCACTTT. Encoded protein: CASAGQANSPLHF. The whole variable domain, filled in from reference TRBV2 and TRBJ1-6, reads EPEVTQTPSHQVTQMGQEVILRCVPISNHLYFYWYRQILGQKVEFLVSFYNNEISEKSEIFDDQFSVERPDGSNFTLKIRSTKLEDSAMYFCASAGQANSPLHFGNGTRLTVT.